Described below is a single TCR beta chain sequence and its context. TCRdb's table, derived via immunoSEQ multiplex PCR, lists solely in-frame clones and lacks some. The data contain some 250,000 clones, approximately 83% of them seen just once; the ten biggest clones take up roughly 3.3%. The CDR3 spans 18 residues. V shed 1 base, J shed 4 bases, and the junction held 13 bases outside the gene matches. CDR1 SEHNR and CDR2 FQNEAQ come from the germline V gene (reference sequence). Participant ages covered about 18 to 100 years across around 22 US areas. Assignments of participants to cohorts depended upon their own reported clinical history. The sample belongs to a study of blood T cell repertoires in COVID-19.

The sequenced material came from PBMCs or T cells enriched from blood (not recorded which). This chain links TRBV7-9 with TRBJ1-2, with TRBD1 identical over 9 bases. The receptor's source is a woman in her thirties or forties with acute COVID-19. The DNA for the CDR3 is TGTGCCAGCAGCTTAGGAATCCGGGACAGGGTTCGTAGCTATGGCTACACCTTC. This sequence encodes CASSLGIRDRVRSYGYTF. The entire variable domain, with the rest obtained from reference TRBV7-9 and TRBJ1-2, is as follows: DTGVSQNPRHKITKRGQNVTFRCDPISEHNRLYWYRQTLGQGPEFLTYFQNEAQLEKSRLLSDRFSAERPKGSFSTLEIQRTEQGDSAMYLCASSLGIRDRVRSYGYTFGSGTRLTVV.